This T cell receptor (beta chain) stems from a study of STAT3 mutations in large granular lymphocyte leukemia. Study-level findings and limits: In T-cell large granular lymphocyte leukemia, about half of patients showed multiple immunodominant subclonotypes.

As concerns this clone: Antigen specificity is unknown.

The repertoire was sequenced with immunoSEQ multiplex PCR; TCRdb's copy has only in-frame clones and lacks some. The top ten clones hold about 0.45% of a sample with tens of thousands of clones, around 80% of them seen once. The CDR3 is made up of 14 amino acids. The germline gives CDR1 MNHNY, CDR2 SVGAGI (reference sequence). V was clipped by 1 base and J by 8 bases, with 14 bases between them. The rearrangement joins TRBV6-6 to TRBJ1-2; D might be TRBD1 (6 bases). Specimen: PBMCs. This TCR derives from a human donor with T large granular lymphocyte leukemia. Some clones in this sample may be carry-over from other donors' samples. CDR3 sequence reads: CASSYYGRGGGYTF. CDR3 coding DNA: TGTGCCAGCAGTTACTATGGCAGGGGAGGCGGCTACACCTTC.